The 4 T cell receptor beta chains presented below share a single source sample, sequenced in a study of T cell responses to AZD1222 COVID-19 vaccine. Profiled with immunoSEQ multiplex PCR; TCRdb holds only in-frame clones, not every one. This sample carries about 130,000 clones, 70% to 90% of them seen once, and the ten largest clones take under 11%. The specimen was peripheral blood, collected on day 0 of AZD1222 vaccination. These TCRs come from an adult in good health.

V usage is TRBV19 and J usage is TRBJ1-2; TRBD1 is a possible D gene (6 bases). Per germline, CDR1 LNHDA and CDR2 SQIVND (reference sequence). The V end was cut by 7 bases, the J end by 5 bases, with 14 bases between. CDR3 size: 13 residues. The CDR3 spells CASTRGGLYGYTF. CDR3 DNA sequence: TGTGCCAGTACGAGGGGGGGCTTATATGGCTACACCTTC.

At least ten counts were recorded for this clone. The chain employs TRBV24-1 and TRBJ1-1; D not resolved. V lost 0 bases to trimming and J lost 0 bases, with 4 bases between them. Germline V lookup: CDR1 KGHDR, CDR2 SFDVKD. The CDR3 extends over 14 amino acids. CDR3 DNA: TGTGCCACCAGTGATTTGCTAGTGAACACTGAAGCTTTCTTT. This encodes CATSDLLVNTEAFF.

V usage is TRBV5-1 and J usage is TRBJ2-3; D is ambiguous. Trimming took 0 bases from V and 0 from J, leaving 14 bases between them. Per germline, CDR1 SGHRS and CDR2 YFSETQ. The CDR3 extends over 17 amino acids. The CDR3 nucleotides are TGCGCCAGCAGCTTGGCCCTCGGCAGTACTAGCACAGATACGCAGTATTTT. This encodes CASSLALGSTSTDTQYF.

This clone was seen just once. The chain combines TRBV12-3 or TRBV12-4 with TRBJ2-7; 9 bases line up with TRBD1. V trimming: 6 bases; J trimming: 6 bases; junction bases outside the gene matches: 6. The CDR3 is 13 amino acids. The CDR3, as DNA: TGTGCCAGCAGACCCGGACAGGGGAGCGAGCAGTACTTC. It specifies CASRPGQGSEQYF.